Described below is a single TCR beta chain sequence and its context. The target antigen is unknown. Clones were sequenced by immunoSEQ multiplex PCR, and TCRdb holds only the in-frame ones, with some missing. The sample yields about 53,000 clones, roughly 86% seen once. The CDR3 loop spans 16 amino acids. The V segment lost 5 bases and the J segment 5 bases; nucleotides outside the gene matches: 5. Germline CDR1 MDHEN, CDR2 SYDVKM. This record comes from a study of radiotherapy plus CTLA-4 blockade in lung cancer. Overall study findings and caveats: The study found tumor-derived TCR clones expanded in blood after radiotherapy plus ipilimumab.

This TCR came from a human donor with non-small cell lung cancer whose response to radiotherapy plus ipilimumab could not be evaluated. The material sequenced was peripheral blood, taken from a patient treated with radiotherapy plus ipilimumab. This chain uses TRBV28 with TRBJ2-3, with 15 positions matching TRBD2. CDR3 loop: CASSGGLAGGVDTQYF. The CDR3 nucleotides are TGTGCCAGCAGTGGGGGACTAGCGGGAGGTGTAGATACGCAGTATTTT.